A selection of T cell receptor beta chains follows, all from one sample in a study of T cells in Graves' hyperthyroidism and ophthalmopathy. TCRdb reprocessed the multiplex PCR reads with MiXCR, giving one entry per CDR3 protein. Altogether a few hundred thousand distinct CDR3 sequences are present, under 15% being singletons, with the ten largest covering about 9.1%. The material sequenced was blood. The receptors derive from a woman aged 18-29 years with Graves' hyperthyroidism. The CDR3 runs from the conserved cysteine through the conserved F or W. Each record gives: V gene, clone size, D gene, J gene, CDR3 protein, CDR3 DNA. D genes are given only for firm matches. The size field is filled for only some rows; it gives once, few, many or a size class.

TRBV20-1	many	TRBD1	TRBJ1-3	CSARDPGTGDLISGNTIYF	TGCAGTGCTAGAGACCCCGGGACAGGGGATCTTATCTCTGGAAACACCATATATTTT
TRBV11-1	many	-	TRBJ1-1	CASSWVGRNEAFF	TGTGCCAGCAGCTGGGTAGGACGGAATGAAGCTTTCTTT
TRBV27	many	-	TRBJ1-5	CASSLRWANQPQHF	TGTGCCAGCAGTCTCAGGTGGGCCAATCAGCCCCAGCATTTT
TRBV7-2	many	-	TRBJ2-3	CASAPFGGIPDTQYF	TGTGCCAGCGCGCCCTTCGGCGGGATACCAGATACGCAGTATTTT
TRBV24-1	few	TRBD1	TRBJ1-2	CATSDPVQGASAGYTF	TGTGCCACCAGTGACCCGGTACAGGGGGCGTCGGCTGGCTACACCTTC
TRBV15	many	-	TRBJ1-2	CATSRGTENYGYTF	TGTGCCACCAGCAGAGGTACAGAAAATTATGGCTACACCTTC
TRBV27	many	-	TRBJ1-4	CASSWGFGEKLFF	TGTGCCAGCAGTTGGGGGTTCGGCGAAAAACTGTTTTTT
TRBV19	few	-	TRBJ1-5	CASSQHTNQPQHF	TGTGCCAGTAGTCAACACACCAATCAGCCCCAGCATTTT
TRBV4-1	-	TRBD2	TRBJ2-1	CASSQTPLREGLSGQTRLHNEQFF	TGCGCCAGCAGCCAAACACCATTGCGGGAGGGCCTTTCCGGCCAAACCCGATTACACAATGAGCAGTTCTTC
TRBV11-2	many	-	TRBJ1-5	CASSLGQVSNQPQHF	TGTGCCAGCAGCTTAGGACAAGTGAGCAATCAGCCCCAGCATTTT
TRBV27	-	-	TRBJ2-7	CASSMPGGGRTEQYF	TGTGCCAGCAGTATGCCAGGAGGCGGTAGGACCGAGCAGTACTTC
TRBV20-1	many	TRBD1	TRBJ2-7	CSASPGQGDEQYF	TGCAGTGCTAGCCCCGGACAGGGTGACGAGCAGTACTTC
TRBV28	many	-	TRBJ2-2	CASIRGRESGELFF	TGTGCCAGCATCCGGGGGCGGGAATCCGGGGAGCTGTTTTTT
TRBV6-1	-	TRBD1	TRBJ1-5	CASSQDRGLNQPQHF	TGTGCCAGCAGCCAAGACAGGGGGCTGAATCAGCCCCAGCATTTT
TRBV28	many	-	TRBJ2-7	CASSLPGYEQYF	TGTGCCAGCAGTTTGCCAGGCTACGAGCAGTACTTC
TRBV3-1	few	-	TRBJ1-1	CASSQDRVLPEAFF	TGTGCCAGCAGCCAAGACAGGGTTCTCCCTGAAGCTTTCTTT
TRBV24-1	-	-	TRBJ1-2	CATSDLHGAYGYTF	TGTGCCACCAGTGATTTGCACGGCGCCTATGGCTACACCTTC
TRBV28	many	TRBD1	TRBJ2-1	CASSSGQSFLNEQFF	TGTGCCAGCAGCTCGGGACAGTCGTTTCTCAATGAGCAGTTCTTC
TRBV9	few	-	TRBJ2-7	CASSASGGGSYEQYF	TGTGCCAGCAGCGCCTCCGGGGGCGGATCCTACGAGCAGTACTTC
TRBV24-1	-	TRBD1	TRBJ2-5	CATSDLGQVGETQYF	TGTGCCACCAGTGATTTGGGACAGGTGGGGGAGACCCAGTACTTC
TRBV29-1	few	-	TRBJ1-6	CSVTDGLNSPLHF	TGCAGCGTCACAGATGGCTTAAATTCACCCCTCCACTTT
TRBV4-1	few	-	TRBJ2-7	CASSHPAGAGSSYEQYF	TGCGCCAGCAGCCATCCCGCGGGGGCAGGGAGCTCCTACGAGCAGTACTTC
TRBV15	many	TRBD1	TRBJ2-5	CATSFGTGGLETQYF	TGTGCCACCAGCTTTGGGACAGGGGGCCTGGAGACCCAGTACTTC
TRBV2	-	-	TRBJ1-5	CASSPRGRSNQPQHF	TGTGCCAGCAGTCCACGAGGGCGTAGCAATCAGCCCCAGCATTTT
TRBV4-2	-	-	TRBJ1-2	CASSRPSGGFNYGYTF	TGTGCCAGCAGCCGCCCATCCGGGGGGTTCAACTATGGCTACACCTTC
TRBV28	many	-	TRBJ1-5	CASSSSGRLSGNQPQHF	TGTGCCAGCAGTTCCTCGGGGAGATTGTCTGGCAATCAGCCCCAGCATTTT
TRBV9	many	TRBD2	TRBJ2-1	CASSPLGTSGRYNEQFF	TGTGCCAGCAGCCCCCTAGGCACTAGCGGGAGGTACAATGAGCAGTTCTTC
TRBV27	many	-	TRBJ2-1	CASSFGGSSSYNEQFF	TGTGCCAGCAGTTTTGGGGGGTCGAGCTCCTACAATGAGCAGTTCTTC
TRBV9	-	-	TRBJ2-5	CASSPDGLPTGGEETQYF	TGTGCCAGCAGCCCAGACGGTCTACCTACAGGGGGGGAAGAGACCCAGTACTTC
TRBV3-1	-	-	TRBJ1-1	CASSQVGLNTEAFF	TGTGCCAGCAGCCAAGTTGGCCTGAACACTGAAGCTTTCTTT
TRBV6-1	many	-	TRBJ2-7	CASSERVYEQYF	TGTGCCAGCAGTGAAAGGGTCTACGAGCAGTACTTC
TRBV5-6	many	TRBD1	TRBJ2-5	CASSLGTVEETQYF	TGTGCCAGCAGCTTAGGGACAGTAGAAGAGACCCAGTACTTC
TRBV5-6	-	TRBD2	TRBJ2-5	CASSPRTSGGPGETQYF	TGTGCCAGCAGCCCAAGGACTAGCGGGGGGCCGGGGGAGACCCAGTACTTC
TRBV9	-	TRBD1	TRBJ2-6	CASSGQGNVLTF	TGTGCCAGCAGCGGACAGGGGAACGTCCTGACTTTC
TRBV12-3/TRBV12-4	-	TRBD2	TRBJ2-3	CASSKESVASGGITYTQYF	TGTGCCAGCAGTAAGGAATCGGTGGCCAGCGGGGGGATTACCTATACGCAGTATTTT
TRBV6-1	many	-	TRBJ1-1	CASILGKANTEAFF	TGTGCCAGCATCCTGGGGAAGGCGAACACTGAAGCTTTCTTT
TRBV5-1	few	TRBD2	TRBJ2-2	CASAQPGLAGTGELFF	TGCGCCAGCGCCCAGCCGGGACTAGCGGGAACCGGGGAGCTGTTTTTT
TRBV7-9	-	TRBD1	TRBJ1-2	CASSLAAGGTGYTF	TGTGCCAGCAGCTTAGCGGCAGGGGGCACTGGCTACACCTTC
TRBV6-2/TRBV6-3	many	-	TRBJ2-7	CASSYNRLANYEQYF	TGTGCCAGCAGTTACAACAGGCTAGCGAACTACGAGCAGTACTTC
TRBV7-8	many	-	TRBJ1-1	CASSPAGTEAFF	TGTGCCAGCAGTCCGGCAGGTACTGAAGCTTTCTTT
TRBV27	many	-	TRBJ1-5	CASSLGAAGNQPQHF	TGTGCCAGCAGTTTAGGGGCGGCCGGCAATCAGCCCCAGCATTTT
TRBV2	many	TRBD1	TRBJ2-2	CASNDRGNTGELFF	TGTGCCAGCAACGACAGGGGAAACACCGGGGAGCTGTTTTTT
TRBV4-1	once	-	TRBJ1-4	CASSPGMGNEKLFF	TGCGCCAGCAGCCCAGGGATGGGAAATGAAAAACTGTTTTTT
TRBV7-2	many	-	TRBJ1-1	CASSFKSGSTEAFF	TGTGCCAGCAGCTTCAAGTCCGGCTCCACTGAAGCTTTCTTT
TRBV4-1	many	-	TRBJ2-1	CASSPPAAGSSYNEQFF	TGCGCCAGCAGCCCCCCAGCGGCGGGAAGCTCCTACAATGAGCAGTTCTTC
TRBV5-6	-	-	TRBJ2-1	CASSPVRAREQFF	TGTGCCAGCAGCCCCGTGCGGGCAAGGGAGCAGTTCTTC
TRBV5-6	-	-	TRBJ2-7	CASHPGKGYEQYF	TGTGCCAGTCACCCAGGGAAAGGGTACGAGCAGTACTTC
TRBV7-9	-	-	TRBJ1-1	CASSIDPLNTEAFF	TGTGCCAGCAGCATAGACCCGTTGAACACTGAAGCTTTCTTT
TRBV6-1	many	TRBD1	TRBJ1-2	CASSATTGGGYGYTF	TGTGCCAGCAGTGCCACCACAGGGGGCGGCTATGGCTACACCTTC
TRBV28	many	-	TRBJ1-2	CASSFRQVGYGYTF	TGTGCCAGCAGTTTCCGACAGGTCGGCTATGGCTACACCTTC
TRBV7-3	few	-	TRBJ2-3	CASSLKGQRQDTQYF	TGTGCCAGCAGCTTAAAAGGACAGAGGCAAGATACGCAGTATTTT
TRBV18	-	TRBD1	TRBJ1-4	CASSPLTGGFSKGEKLFF	TGTGCCAGCTCACCGCTGACAGGGGGCTTCTCTAAAGGAGAAAAACTGTTTTTT
TRBV5-1	many	TRBD1	TRBJ2-7	CASSLEPPYRDSLYYEQYF	TGCGCCAGCAGCTTGGAGCCCCCGTACCGGGACAGCCTCTACTACGAGCAGTACTTC
TRBV14	-	TRBD2	TRBJ2-3	CASSQEAGNRVTQYF	TGTGCCAGCAGCCAAGAAGCGGGGAACCGGGTGACGCAGTATTTT